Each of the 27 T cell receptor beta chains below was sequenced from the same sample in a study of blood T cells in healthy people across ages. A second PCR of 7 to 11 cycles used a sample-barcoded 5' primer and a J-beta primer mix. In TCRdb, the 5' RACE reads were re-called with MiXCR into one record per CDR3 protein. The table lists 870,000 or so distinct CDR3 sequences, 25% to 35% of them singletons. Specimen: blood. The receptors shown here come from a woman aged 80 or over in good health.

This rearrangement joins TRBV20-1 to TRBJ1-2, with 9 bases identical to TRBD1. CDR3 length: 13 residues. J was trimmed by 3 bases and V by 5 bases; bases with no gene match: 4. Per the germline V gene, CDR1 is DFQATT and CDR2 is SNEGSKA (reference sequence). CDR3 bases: TGCAGTGCTCCGGACAGGGGAGACTATGGCTACACCTTC. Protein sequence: CSAPDRGDYGYTF.

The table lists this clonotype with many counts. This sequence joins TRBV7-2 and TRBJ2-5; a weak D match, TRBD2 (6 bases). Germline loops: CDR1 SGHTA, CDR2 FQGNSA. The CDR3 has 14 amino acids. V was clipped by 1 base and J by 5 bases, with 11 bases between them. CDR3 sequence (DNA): TGTGCCAGCAGCTTAGTATCCAGCGGGGAGACCCAGTACTTC. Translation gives CASSLVSSGETQYF.

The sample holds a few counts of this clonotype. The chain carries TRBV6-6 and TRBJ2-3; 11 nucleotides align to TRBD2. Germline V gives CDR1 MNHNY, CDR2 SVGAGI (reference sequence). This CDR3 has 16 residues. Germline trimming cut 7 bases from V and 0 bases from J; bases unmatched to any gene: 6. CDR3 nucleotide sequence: TGTGCCAGCAATCCTAGCGGGGGGCTTAGCACAGATACGCAGTATTTT. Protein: CASNPSGGLSTDTQYF.

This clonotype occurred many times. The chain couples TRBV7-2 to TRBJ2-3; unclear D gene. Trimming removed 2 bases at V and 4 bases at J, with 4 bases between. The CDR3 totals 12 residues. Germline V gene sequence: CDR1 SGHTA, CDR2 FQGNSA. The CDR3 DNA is TGTGCCAGCAGCTTAAGCGCAGATACGCAGTATTTT. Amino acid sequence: CASSLSADTQYF.

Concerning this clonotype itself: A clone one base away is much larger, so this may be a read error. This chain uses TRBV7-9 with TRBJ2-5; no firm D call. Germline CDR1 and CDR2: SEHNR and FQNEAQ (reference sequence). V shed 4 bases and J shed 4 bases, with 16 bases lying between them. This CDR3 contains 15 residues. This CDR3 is CASSSGSAMRETQYF. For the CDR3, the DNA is TGTGCCAGCAGCTCAGGAAGCGCAATGAGAGAGACCCAGTACTTC.

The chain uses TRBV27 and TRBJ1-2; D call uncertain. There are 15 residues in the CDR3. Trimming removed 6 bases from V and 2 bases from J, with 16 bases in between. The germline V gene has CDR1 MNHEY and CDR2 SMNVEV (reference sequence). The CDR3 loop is CASRPSRTLNYGYTF. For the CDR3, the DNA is TGTGCCAGCAGACCCTCAAGGACCTTAAACTATGGCTACACCTTC.

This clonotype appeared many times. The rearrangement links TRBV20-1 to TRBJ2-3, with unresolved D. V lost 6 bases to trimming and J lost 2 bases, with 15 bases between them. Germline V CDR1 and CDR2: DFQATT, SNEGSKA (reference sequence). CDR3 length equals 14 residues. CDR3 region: CSAPPLTSTDTQYF. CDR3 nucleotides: TGCAGTGCCCCGCCTCTTACTTCCACAGATACGCAGTATTTT.

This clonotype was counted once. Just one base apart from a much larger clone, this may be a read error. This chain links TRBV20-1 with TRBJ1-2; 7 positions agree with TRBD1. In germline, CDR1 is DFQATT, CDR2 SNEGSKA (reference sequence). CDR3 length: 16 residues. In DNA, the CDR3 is TGCGGTGCTAGTGAGGGTTGGACAGGCCCTAACTATGGCTACACCTTC. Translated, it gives CGASEGWTGPNYGYTF.

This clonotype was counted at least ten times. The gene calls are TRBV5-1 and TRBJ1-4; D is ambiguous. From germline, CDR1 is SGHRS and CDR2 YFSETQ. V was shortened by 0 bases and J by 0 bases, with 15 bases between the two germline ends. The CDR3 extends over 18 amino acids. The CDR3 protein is CASSLGRPMGSTNEKLFF. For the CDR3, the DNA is TGCGCCAGCAGCTTGGGCCGTCCCATGGGATCAACTAATGAAAAACTGTTTTTT.

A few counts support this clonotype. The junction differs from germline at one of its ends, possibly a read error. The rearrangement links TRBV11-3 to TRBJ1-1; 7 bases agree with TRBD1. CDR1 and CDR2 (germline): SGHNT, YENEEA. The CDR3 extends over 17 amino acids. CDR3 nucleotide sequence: TGTGCCAGCAGCGAAAACAGGGGCGGCAGACGATACACTGAAACTTTCTTT. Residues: CASSENRGGRRYTETFF.

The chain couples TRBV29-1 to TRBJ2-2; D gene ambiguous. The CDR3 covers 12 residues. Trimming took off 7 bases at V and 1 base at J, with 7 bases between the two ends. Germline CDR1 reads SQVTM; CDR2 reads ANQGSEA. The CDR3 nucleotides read TGCAGCGCTCACCAGAACACCGGGGAGCTGTTTTTT. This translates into CSAHQNTGELFF.

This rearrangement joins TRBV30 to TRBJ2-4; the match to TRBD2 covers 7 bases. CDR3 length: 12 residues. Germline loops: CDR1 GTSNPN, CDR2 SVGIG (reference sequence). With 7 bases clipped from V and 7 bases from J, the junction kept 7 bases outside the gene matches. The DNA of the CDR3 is TGTGCCTCTTCGGCTAGCGGTAACATTCAGTACTTC. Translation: CASSASGNIQYF.

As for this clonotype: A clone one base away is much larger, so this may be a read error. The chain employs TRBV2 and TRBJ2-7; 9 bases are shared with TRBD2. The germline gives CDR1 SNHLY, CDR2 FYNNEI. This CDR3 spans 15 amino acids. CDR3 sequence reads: CASRRGGTSSYEQYF. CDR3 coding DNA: TGTGCCAGCAGGAGGGGTGGGACTAGCTCCTATGAGCAGTACTTC.

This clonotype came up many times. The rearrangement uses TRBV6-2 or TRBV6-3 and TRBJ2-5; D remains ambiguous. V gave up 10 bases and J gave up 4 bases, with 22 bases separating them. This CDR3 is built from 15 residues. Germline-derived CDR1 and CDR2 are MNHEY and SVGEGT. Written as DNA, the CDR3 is TGTGCCACCAGAGGCACCCGGCTGGGTAGAGAGACCCAGTACTTC. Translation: CATRGTRLGRETQYF.

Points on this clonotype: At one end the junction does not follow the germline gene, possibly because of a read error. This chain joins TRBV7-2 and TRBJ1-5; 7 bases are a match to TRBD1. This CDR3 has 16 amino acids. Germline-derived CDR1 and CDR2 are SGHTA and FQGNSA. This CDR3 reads CPSSLDGRGGNQPQHF. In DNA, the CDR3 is TGTCCCAGCAGCTTAGACGGCAGGGGGGGCAATCAGCCCCAGCATTTT.

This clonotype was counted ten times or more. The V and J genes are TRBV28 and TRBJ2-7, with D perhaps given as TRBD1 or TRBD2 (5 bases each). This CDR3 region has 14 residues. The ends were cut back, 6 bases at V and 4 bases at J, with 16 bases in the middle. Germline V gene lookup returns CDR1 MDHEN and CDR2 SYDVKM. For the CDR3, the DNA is TGTGCCAGCAGCCGGGGCGTTGGTGTTTACGAGCAGTACTTC. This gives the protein CASSRGVGVYEQYF.

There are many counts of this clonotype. DNA for the CDR3: TGTGCCAGCAGAGAGGGGGACAGAAGCTATAATTCACCCCTCCACTTT. This encodes CASREGDRSYNSPLHF. The V call is TRBV25-1, the J call TRBJ1-6, with 7 bases that match TRBD1. Unmatched junction bases numbered 8, after V lost 6 bases and J lost 3 bases. The CDR3 covers 16 residues. The germline V gene has CDR1 MGHDK and CDR2 SYGVNS.

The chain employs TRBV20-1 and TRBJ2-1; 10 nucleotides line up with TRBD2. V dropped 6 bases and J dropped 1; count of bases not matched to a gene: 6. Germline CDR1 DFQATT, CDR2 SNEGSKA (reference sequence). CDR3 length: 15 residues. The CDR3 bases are TGCAGTGCCCCTAATAGCGGGAGGTCCTACAATGAGCAGTTCTTC. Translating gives CSAPNSGRSYNEQFF.

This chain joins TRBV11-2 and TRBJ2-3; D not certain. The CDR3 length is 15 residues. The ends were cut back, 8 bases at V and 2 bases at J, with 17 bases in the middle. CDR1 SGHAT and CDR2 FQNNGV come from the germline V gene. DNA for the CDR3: TGTGCCAGCTCCAGCATGGGGTCACACACAGATACGCAGTATTTT. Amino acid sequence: CASSSMGSHTDTQYF.

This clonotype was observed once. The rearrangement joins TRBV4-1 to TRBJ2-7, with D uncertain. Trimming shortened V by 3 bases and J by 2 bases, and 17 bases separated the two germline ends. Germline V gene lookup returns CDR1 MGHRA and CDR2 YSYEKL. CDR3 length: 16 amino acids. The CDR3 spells CASSHGPFSEPYEQYF. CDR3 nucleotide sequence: TGCGCCAGCAGCCACGGCCCTTTCAGTGAGCCCTACGAGCAGTACTTC.

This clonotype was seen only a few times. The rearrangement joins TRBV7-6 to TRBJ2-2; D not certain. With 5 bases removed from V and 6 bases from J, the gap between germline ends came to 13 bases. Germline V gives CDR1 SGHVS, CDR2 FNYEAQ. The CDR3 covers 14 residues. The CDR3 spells CASSRGTHSGELFF. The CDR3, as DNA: TGTGCCAGCAGCCGAGGCACCCACTCCGGGGAGCTGTTTTTT.

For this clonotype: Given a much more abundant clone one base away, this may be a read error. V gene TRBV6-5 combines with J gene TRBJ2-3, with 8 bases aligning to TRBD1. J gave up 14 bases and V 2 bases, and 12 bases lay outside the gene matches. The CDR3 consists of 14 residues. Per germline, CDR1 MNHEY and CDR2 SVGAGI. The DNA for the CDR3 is TGTGCCAGCAGTTACGATCGGGACAGGCCCTGGCGGTATTTT. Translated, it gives CASSYDRDRPWRYF.

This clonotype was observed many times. The CDR3 nucleotides are TGTGCCAGCCAGGGGCGCTCGGGGACTGAAGCTTTCTTT. It encodes CASQGRSGTEAFF. This chain connects TRBV6-1 to TRBJ1-1; possibly TRBD1 for D (6 bases). The CDR3 has 13 amino acids. V gave up 8 bases and J gave up 5 bases, with 15 bases separating them. Germline V CDR1 and CDR2: MNHNS, SASEGT.

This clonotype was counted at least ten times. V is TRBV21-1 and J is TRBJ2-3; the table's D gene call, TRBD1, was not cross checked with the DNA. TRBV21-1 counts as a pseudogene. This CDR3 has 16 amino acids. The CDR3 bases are TGTGCCAGCAGCAAGCTCCGCAGGGCTGGATCAGATACGCAGTATTTT. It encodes CASSKLRRAGSDTQYF.

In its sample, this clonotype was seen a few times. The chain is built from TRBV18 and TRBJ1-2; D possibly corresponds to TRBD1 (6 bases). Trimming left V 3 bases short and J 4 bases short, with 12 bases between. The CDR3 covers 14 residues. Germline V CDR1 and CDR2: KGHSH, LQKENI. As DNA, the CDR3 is TGTGCCAGCTCACCGAGACAGGACTCCTATGGCTACACCTTC. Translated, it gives CASSPRQDSYGYTF.

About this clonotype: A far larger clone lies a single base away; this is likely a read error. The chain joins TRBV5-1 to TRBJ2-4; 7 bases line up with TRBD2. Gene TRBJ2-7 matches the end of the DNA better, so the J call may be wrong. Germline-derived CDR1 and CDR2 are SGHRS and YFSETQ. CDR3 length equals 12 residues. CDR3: CVSSLGGNEQYF. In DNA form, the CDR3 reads TGCGTCAGCAGCTTGGGGGGGAACGAGCAGTACTTC.

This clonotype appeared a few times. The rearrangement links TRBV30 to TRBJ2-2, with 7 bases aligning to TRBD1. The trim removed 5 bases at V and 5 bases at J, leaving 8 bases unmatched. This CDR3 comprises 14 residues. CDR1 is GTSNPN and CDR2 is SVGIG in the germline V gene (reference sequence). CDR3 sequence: CAWGWGQPTGELFF. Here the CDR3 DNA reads TGTGCCTGGGGGTGGGGACAGCCGACCGGGGAGCTGTTTTTT.